One and the same sample provided the 4 T cell receptor beta chains below, sequenced in a study of regulatory T cells in long-lasting Graves disease. Time point described: persistent/refractory GD, antithyroid drugs over 5 years with positive TRAb. The TCR library was made from RNA that had been extracted from PBMCs in TRIzol. Construction of TCR beta libraries relied on iRepertoire HTBI primers and on Arm-PCR targeting CDR3 regions. TCRdb re-called the multiplex PCR reads with MiXCR, one entry per CDR3 protein. The sample holds over 450,000 distinct CDR3 sequences; roughly a fifth are singletons and the top ten take roughly 7%. Here the sequenced sample was peripheral blood mononuclear cells (PBMCs), taken when the disease was refractory, from a patient treated with antithyroid drugs. These receptors were taken from a female donor with Graves disease.

This clonotype came up many times. V usage is TRBV6-2 or TRBV6-3 and J usage is TRBJ2-5, with TRBD1 matching 10 bases. The CDR3 totals 15 residues. V lost 5 bases, J lost 1 base, and 4 bases stayed unmatched. Germline loops: CDR1 MNHEY, CDR2 SVGEGT. CDR3 region: CASSDRDRGQETQYF. The DNA of the CDR3 is TGTGCCAGCAGTGACCGGGACAGGGGCCAAGAGACCCAGTACTTC.

This clonotype was seen repeatedly, ten times or more. The chain uses TRBV5-5 and TRBJ1-4; D call uncertain. The CDR3 has 14 amino acids. CDR1 SGHKS and CDR2 YYEKEE come from the germline V gene (reference sequence). Trimming took 2 bases from V and 5 from J, leaving 10 bases between them. The CDR3 region is CASSFNARNEKLFF. As DNA, the CDR3 is TGTGCCAGCAGCTTTAACGCACGGAATGAAAAACTGTTTTTT.

This clonotype was detected a few times. The rearrangement joins TRBV19 to TRBJ2-5, with 10 bases identical to TRBD2. The CDR3 extends over 16 amino acids. After removal of 4 bases from V and 5 bases from J, the junction contained 10 bases not matched to a gene. Germline lookup yields CDR1 LNHDA and CDR2 SQIVND (reference sequence). As DNA, the CDR3 is TGTGCCAGTAGTACACTCGGACTAGCGGTCCGGGAGACCCAGTACTTC. It specifies CASSTLGLAVRETQYF.

The rearrangement links TRBV6-1 to TRBJ2-2; TRBD1 agrees at 9 bases. The CDR3 contains 17 residues. The germline V gene has CDR1 MNHNS and CDR2 SASEGT. Unmatched junction bases numbered 7, after V lost 5 bases and J lost 0 bases. The CDR3 sequence is CASSPPQGAPNTGELFF. CDR3 in DNA: TGTGCCAGCAGTCCCCCACAGGGGGCGCCGAACACCGGGGAGCTGTTTTTT.